This TCR beta chain was retrieved from a study of blood T cell repertoires in COVID-19. Study in general: The United States, Italy and Spain were the sources of the acute and convalescent COVID-19 samples.

This CDR3 spans 14 amino acids. CDR1 is SGHTA and CDR2 is FQGNSA in the germline V gene. Trimming removed 6 bases from V and 6 bases from J; junction bases left unmatched: 8. The data were produced by immunoSEQ multiplex PCR, yet TCRdb's version contains in-frame clones alone and is incomplete. The sample shows some 200,000 clones, 86% of them seen only once. The gene calls are TRBV7-2 and TRBJ2-3; TRBD1 aligns across 8 bases. The receptor comes from a man aged 80 or over with acute or convalescent COVID-19. The source material was peripheral blood. The DNA of the CDR3 is TGTGCCAGCAGTCCCGACAGGGGTGGCGATACGCAGTATTTT. The encoded protein is CASSPDRGGDTQYF.